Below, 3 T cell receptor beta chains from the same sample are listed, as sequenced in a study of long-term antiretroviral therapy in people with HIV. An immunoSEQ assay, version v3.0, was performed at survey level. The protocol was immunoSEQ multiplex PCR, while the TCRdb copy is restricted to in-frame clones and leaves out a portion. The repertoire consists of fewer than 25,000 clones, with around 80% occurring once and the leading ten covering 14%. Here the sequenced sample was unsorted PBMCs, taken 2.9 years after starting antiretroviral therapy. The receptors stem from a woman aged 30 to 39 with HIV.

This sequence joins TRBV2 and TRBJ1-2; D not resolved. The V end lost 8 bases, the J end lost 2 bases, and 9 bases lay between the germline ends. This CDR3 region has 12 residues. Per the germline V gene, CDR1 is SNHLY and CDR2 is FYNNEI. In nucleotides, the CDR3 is TGTGCCAGCCACAGCGGAAACTATGGCTACACCTTC. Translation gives CASHSGNYGYTF. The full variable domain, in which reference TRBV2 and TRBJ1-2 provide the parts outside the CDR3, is EPEVTQTPSHQVTQMGQEVILRCVPISNHLYFYWYRQILGQKVEFLVSFYNNEISEKSEIFDDQFSVERPDGSNFTLKIRSTKLEDSAMYFCASHSGNYGYTFGSGTRLTVV.

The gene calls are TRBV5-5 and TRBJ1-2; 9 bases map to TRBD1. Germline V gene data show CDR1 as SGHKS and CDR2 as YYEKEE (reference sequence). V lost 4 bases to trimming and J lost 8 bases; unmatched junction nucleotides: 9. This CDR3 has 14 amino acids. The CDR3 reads CASSAVGQGKGYTF. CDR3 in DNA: TGTGCCAGCAGCGCAGTGGGACAGGGTAAGGGCTACACCTTC. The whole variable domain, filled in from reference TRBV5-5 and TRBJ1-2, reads DAGVTQSPTHLIKTRGQQVTLRCSPISGHKSVSWYQQVLGQGPQFIFQYYEKEERGRGNFPDRFSARQFPNYSSELNVNALLLGDSALYLCASSAVGQGKGYTFGSGTRLTVV.

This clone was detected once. The CDR3 is CASSDPALTYEQYV. The CDR3 nucleotides are TGCGCCAGCAGTGATCCGGCCCTCACCTACGAGCAGTACGTC. This chain connects TRBV10-2 to TRBJ2-7; no definite D call. There are 14 residues in the CDR3. The ends were cut back, 3 bases at V and 2 bases at J, with 11 bases in the middle. The germline V gene encodes CDR1 WSHSY and CDR2 SAAADI.